The 13 T cell receptor beta chains given below trace back to one sample, sequenced in a study of neurological immune-mediated disorders. TCRdb re-analysed the 5' RACE reads in MiXCR, keeping a single row per CDR3 protein. The table has 55,000 or so distinct CDR3 sequences, more than 4% seen once. The sequenced sample consisted of PBMCs. The source is a man aged 50 to 60 with multiple sclerosis.

This clonotype was counted at least ten times. The chain recombines TRBV5-1 with TRBJ2-1; 9 nucleotides align to TRBD1. CDR1 and CDR2 from the germline V gene are SGHRS and YFSETQ. V lost 4 bases, J lost 4 bases, and 6 bases stayed unmatched. The CDR3 extends over 15 amino acids. The CDR3 sequence: CASSPQGAEYNEQFF. As DNA, the CDR3 is TGCGCCAGCAGCCCACAGGGGGCAGAATACAATGAGCAGTTCTTC. Full variable domain (outside the CDR3, taken from reference TRBV5-1 and TRBJ2-1): KAGVTQTPRYLIKTRGQQVTLSCSPISGHRSVSWYQQTPGQGLQFLFEYFSETQRNKGNFPGRFSGRQFSNSRSEMNVSTLELGDSALYLCASSPQGAEYNEQFFGPGTRLTVL.

This clonotype was detected ten times or more. V and J are TRBV7-2 and TRBJ1-1; 7 bases match TRBD1. Germline values: CDR1 SGHTA, CDR2 FQGNSA. V was pared by 10 bases and J by 0 bases, with 11 bases of the junction left unmatched. CDR3 length equals 15 residues. CDR3 loop: CATEDRTNMNTEAFF. Written as DNA, the CDR3 is TGTGCCACCGAGGACAGGACCAACATGAACACTGAAGCTTTCTTT.

This clonotype was recorded a few times. A much larger clone lies one base from this, so it may be a read error. The chain couples TRBV24-1 to TRBJ2-7; no firm D call. The germline V gene encodes CDR1 KGHDR and CDR2 SFDVKD. The germline V and J ends were trimmed by 3 bases and 4 bases, with 12 bases remaining between them. The CDR3 totals 14 residues. In DNA form, the CDR3 reads TGTGCCACCAGTGATACGAGAAAGGGTTACGAGCAGTACTTC. Its translation is CATSDTRKGYEQYF.

The chain has TRBV20-1 and TRBJ2-4, with D possibly TRBD1 on 5 matching bases. Germline V gene lookup returns CDR1 DFQATT and CDR2 SNEGSKA (reference sequence). The CDR3 contains 13 residues. Between the trimmed V and J ends, which lost 2 bases and 8 bases, there was a span of 13 bases. CDR3: CSARRQGFYIQYF. In DNA, the CDR3 is TGCAGTGCTAGACGCCAGGGTTTTTACATTCAGTACTTC.

The V and J genes are TRBV20-1 and TRBJ2-4; TRBD2 is a possible D gene (6 bases). The V gene's germline CDR1 is DFQATT and CDR2 SNEGSKA (reference sequence). The V end lost 3 bases, the J end lost 1 base, and 7 bases lay between the germline ends. This CDR3 has 13 residues. The CDR3: CSASRGAKNIQYF. The CDR3 bases are TGCAGTGCTAGTCGGGGGGCCAAAAACATTCAGTACTTC.

This clonotype has at least ten counts. The J gene is TRBJ2-3, the V gene TRBV2; 8 bases are shared with TRBD2. Germline trimming cut 6 bases from V and 3 bases from J; bases unmatched to any gene: 5. Germline CDR1 is SNHLY and CDR2 is FYNNEI. The CDR3 runs 14 residues. CDR3 bases: TGTGCCAGCAGAAAGGGACTAGGGACAGATACGCAGTATTTT. Residues: CASRKGLGTDTQYF.

This clonotype showed up many times. The rearrangement links TRBV5-1 to TRBJ2-5, with TRBD2 matching over 8 bases. The CDR3 spans 15 residues. Per germline, CDR1 SGHRS and CDR2 YFSETQ. The V and J ends lost 4 bases and 4 bases, in that order; junction bases with no gene match: 9. The CDR3 sequence is CASSPMAGGGETQYF. CDR3 coding DNA: TGCGCCAGCAGCCCCATGGCGGGAGGAGGAGAGACCCAGTACTTC.

The sample holds many counts of this clonotype. The V call is TRBV12-3 or TRBV12-4, the J call TRBJ2-1, with D uncertain. The CDR3 loop spans 13 amino acids. V was cut by 6 bases and J by 8 bases, with 14 bases left in between. The DNA for the CDR3 is TGTGCCAGCAGCACTTCGACTGGCGATGAGCAGTTCTTC. Protein sequence: CASSTSTGDEQFF.

This clonotype was observed a few times. The chain joins TRBV29-1 to TRBJ2-2; 8 nucleotides match TRBD1. Trimming at V came to 4 bases and at J to 4 bases, leaving 5 bases not matched to a gene. The CDR3 is 14 amino acids. CDR1 and CDR2 (germline): SQVTM, ANQGSEA. CDR3 in amino acids: CSVGTGYSTGELFF. CDR3 DNA sequence: TGCAGCGTTGGGACAGGGTATAGCACCGGGGAGCTGTTTTTT.

This clonotype is termed medium-sized. The rearrangement uses TRBV20-1 and TRBJ1-2, with 10 positions matching TRBD1. The germline V gene has CDR1 DFQATT and CDR2 SNEGSKA (reference sequence). The CDR3 extends over 15 amino acids. Trimming at V came to 8 bases and at J to 0 bases, leaving 9 bases not matched to a gene. The CDR3 sequence: CSSRDRGDANYGYTF. The CDR3 DNA reads as TGCAGTTCCCGGGACAGGGGCGATGCTAACTATGGCTACACCTTC.

This clonotype was recorded a few times. This chain uses TRBV28 with TRBJ2-7; unclear D gene. The CDR3 contains 16 residues. From germline, CDR1 is MDHEN and CDR2 SYDVKM. V was trimmed by 1 base and J by 1 base, leaving 14 bases between them. The chain's CDR3 is CASSLSGDLGSYEQYF. The CDR3 DNA reads as TGTGCCAGCAGTTTATCAGGAGACCTGGGTTCCTACGAGCAGTACTTC. Full variable domain (missing parts from reference TRBV28 and TRBJ2-7): DVKVTQSSRYLVKRTGEKVFLECVQDMDHENMFWYRQDPGLGLRLIYFSYDVKMKEKGDIPEGYSVSREKKERFSLILESASTNQTSMYLCASSLSGDLGSYEQYFGPGTRLTVT.

This clonotype was counted at least ten times. The chain carries TRBV15 and TRBJ2-3; 14 positions match TRBD2. There are 16 residues in the CDR3. After removal of 3 bases from V and 5 bases from J, the junction contained 4 bases not matched to a gene. Germline V gene lookup returns CDR1 LNHNV and CDR2 YYDKDF (reference sequence). The CDR3 is CATSRTTSGRGDTQYF. DNA for the CDR3: TGTGCCACCAGCAGGACGACTAGCGGGAGGGGAGATACGCAGTATTTT.

This clonotype was counted many times. This rearrangement joins TRBV28 to TRBJ2-3; D is uncertain. The V end lost 5 bases, the J end lost 5 bases, and 20 bases lay between the germline ends. CDR1 is MDHEN and CDR2 is SYDVKM in the germline V gene. The CDR3 spans 16 residues. The CDR3 protein is CASSLLGTQSLDTQYF. The CDR3, as DNA: TGTGCCAGCAGTCTGTTGGGAACGCAGAGTTTAGATACGCAGTATTTT. The whole variable domain, remainder taken from reference TRBV28 and TRBJ2-3, is DVKVTQSSRYLVKRTGEKVFLECVQDMDHENMFWYRQDPGLGLRLIYFSYDVKMKEKGDIPEGYSVSREKKERFSLILESASTNQTSMYLCASSLLGTQSLDTQYFGPGTRLTVL.